The table lists the clone carrying this T cell receptor beta chain with a few counts. V dropped 4 bases and J dropped 2 bases, with 12 bases sitting between them. Germline V CDR1 and CDR2: SQVTM, ANQGSEA. This CDR3 spans 14 amino acids. The data were obtained in a study of blood T cells in healthy people across ages. Primers used in a second PCR of about 7 to 11 cycles were a sample-barcoded 5' primer and a J-beta primer mix. In TCRdb, the 5' RACE reads were re-called with MiXCR into one record per CDR3 protein. The table shows around 870,000 distinct CDR3 sequences, with 29% occurring only once. Input material: blood. The origin of this receptor is a woman aged 80 or older in good health. The V and J genes are TRBV29-1 and TRBJ1-5; TRBD1 might be the D (5 bases). CDR3 region: CSVGEGKGNQPQHF. The CDR3 coding sequence is TGCAGCGTTGGTGAGGGGAAGGGCAATCAGCCCCAGCATTTT.